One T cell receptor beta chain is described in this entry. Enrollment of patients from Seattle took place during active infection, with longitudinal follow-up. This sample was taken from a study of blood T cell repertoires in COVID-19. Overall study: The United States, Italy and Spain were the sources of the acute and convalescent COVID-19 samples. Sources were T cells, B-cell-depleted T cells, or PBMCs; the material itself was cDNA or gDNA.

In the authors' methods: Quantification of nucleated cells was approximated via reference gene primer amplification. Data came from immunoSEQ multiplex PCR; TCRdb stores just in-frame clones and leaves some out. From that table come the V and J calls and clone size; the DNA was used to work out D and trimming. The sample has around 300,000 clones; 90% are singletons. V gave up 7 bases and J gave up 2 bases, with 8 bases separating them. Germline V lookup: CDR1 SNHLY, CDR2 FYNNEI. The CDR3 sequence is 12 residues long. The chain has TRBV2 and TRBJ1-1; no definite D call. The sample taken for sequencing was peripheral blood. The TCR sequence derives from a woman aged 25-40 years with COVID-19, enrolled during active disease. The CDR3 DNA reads TGTGCCAGCACGGGAGTAAACACTGAAGCTTTCTTT. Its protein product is CASTGVNTEAFF.